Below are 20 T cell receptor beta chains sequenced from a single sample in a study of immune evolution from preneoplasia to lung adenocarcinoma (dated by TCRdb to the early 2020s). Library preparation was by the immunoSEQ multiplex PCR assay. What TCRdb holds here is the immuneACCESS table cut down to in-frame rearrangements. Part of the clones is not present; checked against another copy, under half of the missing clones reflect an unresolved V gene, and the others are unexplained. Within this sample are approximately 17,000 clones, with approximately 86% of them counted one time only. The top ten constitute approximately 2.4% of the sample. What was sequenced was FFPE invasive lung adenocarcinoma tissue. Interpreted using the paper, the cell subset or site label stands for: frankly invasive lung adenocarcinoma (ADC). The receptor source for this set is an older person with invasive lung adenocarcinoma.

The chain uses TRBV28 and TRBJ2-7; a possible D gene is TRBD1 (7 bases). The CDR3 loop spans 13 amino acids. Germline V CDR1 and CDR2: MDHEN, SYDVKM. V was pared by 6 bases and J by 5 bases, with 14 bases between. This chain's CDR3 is CASRRGGQDEQYF. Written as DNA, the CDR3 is TGTGCCAGCAGGAGGGGAGGACAGGACGAGCAGTACTTC.

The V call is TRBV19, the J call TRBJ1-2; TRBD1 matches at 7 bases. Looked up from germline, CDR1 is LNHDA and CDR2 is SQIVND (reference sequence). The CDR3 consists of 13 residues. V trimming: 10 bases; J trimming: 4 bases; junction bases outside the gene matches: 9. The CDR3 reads CATKGAGGYGYTF. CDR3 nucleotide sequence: TGTGCCACTAAGGGGGCAGGCGGCTATGGCTACACCTTC.

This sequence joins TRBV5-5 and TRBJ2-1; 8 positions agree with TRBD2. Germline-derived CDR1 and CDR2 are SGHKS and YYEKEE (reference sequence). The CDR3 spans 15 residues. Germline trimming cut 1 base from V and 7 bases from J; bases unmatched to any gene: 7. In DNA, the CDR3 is TGTGCCAGCAGCTTGTACGGGGGGGCCGGGAATGAGCAGTTCTTC. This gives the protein CASSLYGGAGNEQFF.

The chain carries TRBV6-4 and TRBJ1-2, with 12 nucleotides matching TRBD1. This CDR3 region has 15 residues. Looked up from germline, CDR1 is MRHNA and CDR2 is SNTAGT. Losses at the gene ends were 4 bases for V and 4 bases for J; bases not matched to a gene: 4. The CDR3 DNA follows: TGTGCCAGCAGTGCGGGACAGGGGGCAGGCTATGGCTACACCTTC. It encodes CASSAGQGAGYGYTF.

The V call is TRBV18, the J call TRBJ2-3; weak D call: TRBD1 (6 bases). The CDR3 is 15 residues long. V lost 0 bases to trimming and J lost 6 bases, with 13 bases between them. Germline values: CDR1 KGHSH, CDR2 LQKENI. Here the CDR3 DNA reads TGTGCCAGCTCACCACCGACAGGAAGACCCGATACGCAGTATTTT. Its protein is CASSPPTGRPDTQYF.

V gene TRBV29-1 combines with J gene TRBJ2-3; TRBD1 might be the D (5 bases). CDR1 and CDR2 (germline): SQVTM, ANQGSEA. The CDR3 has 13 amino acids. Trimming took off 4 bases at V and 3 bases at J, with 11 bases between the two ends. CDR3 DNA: TGCAGCGTTGGCGAGGCAGGGACAGATACGCAGTATTTT. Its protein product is CSVGEAGTDTQYF.

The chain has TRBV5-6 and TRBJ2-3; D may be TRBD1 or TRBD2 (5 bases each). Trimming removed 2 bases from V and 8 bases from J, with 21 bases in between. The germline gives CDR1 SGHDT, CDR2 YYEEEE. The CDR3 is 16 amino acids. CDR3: CASSFFWDGTPGTQYF. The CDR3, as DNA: TGTGCCAGCAGCTTTTTTTGGGACGGAACCCCTGGTACGCAGTATTTT.

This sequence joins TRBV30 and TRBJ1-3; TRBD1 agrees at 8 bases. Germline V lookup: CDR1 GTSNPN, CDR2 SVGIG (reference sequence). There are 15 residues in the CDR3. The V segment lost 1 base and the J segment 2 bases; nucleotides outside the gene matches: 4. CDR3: CAWSEGQGTGNTIYF. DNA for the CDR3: TGTGCCTGGAGTGAAGGACAGGGAACTGGAAACACCATATATTTT.

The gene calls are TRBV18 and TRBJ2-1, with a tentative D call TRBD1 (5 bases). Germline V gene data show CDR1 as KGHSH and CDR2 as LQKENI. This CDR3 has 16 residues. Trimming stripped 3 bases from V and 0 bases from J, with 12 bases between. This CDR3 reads CASSPDQGRSYNEQFF. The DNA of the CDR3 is TGTGCCAGCTCACCCGATCAGGGTCGCTCCTACAATGAGCAGTTCTTC. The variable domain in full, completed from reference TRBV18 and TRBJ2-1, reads NAGVMQNPRHLVRRRGQEARLRCSPMKGHSHVYWYRQLPEEGLKFMVYLQKENIIDESGMPKERFSAEFPKEGPSILRIQQVVRGDSAAYFCASSPDQGRSYNEQFFGPGTRLTVL.

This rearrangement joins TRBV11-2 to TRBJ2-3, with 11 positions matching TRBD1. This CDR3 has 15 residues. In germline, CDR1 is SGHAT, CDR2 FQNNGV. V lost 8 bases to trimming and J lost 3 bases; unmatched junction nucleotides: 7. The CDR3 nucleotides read TGTGCCAGCCGACGGACAGGGGGCGGGACAGATACGCAGTATTTT. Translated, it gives CASRRTGGGTDTQYF. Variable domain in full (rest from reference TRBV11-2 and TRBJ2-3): EAGVAQSPRYKIIEKRQSVAFWCNPISGHATLYWYQQILGQGPKLLIQFQNNGVVDDSQLPKDRFSAERLKGVDSTLKIQPAKLEDSAVYLCASRRTGGGTDTQYFGPGTRLTVL.

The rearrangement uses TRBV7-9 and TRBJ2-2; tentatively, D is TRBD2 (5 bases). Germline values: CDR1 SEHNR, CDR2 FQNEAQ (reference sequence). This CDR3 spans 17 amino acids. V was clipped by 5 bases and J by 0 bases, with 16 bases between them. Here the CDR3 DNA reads TGTGCCAGCAGCCCTATCGGACTCGGCGCGAACACCGGGGAGCTGTTTTTT. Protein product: CASSPIGLGANTGELFF.

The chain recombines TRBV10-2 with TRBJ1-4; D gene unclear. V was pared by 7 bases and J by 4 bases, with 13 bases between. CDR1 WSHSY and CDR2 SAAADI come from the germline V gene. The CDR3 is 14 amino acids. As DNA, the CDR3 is TGCGCCAGCATGCAGTCCGTTCTTAATGAAAAACTGTTTTTT. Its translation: CASMQSVLNEKLFF.

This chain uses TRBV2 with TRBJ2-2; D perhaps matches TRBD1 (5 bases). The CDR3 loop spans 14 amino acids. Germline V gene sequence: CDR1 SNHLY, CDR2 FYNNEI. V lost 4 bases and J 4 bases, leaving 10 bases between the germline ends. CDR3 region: CASSALTATGELFF. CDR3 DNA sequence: TGTGCCAGCAGTGCCCTGACAGCCACCGGGGAGCTGTTTTTT.

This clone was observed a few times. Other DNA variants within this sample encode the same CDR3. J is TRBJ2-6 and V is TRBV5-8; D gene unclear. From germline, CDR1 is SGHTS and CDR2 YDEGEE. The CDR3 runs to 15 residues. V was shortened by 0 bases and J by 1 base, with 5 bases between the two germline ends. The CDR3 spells CASSLEVSGANVLTF. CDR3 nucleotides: TGTGCCAGCAGCTTGGAAGTTTCTGGGGCCAACGTCCTGACTTTC.

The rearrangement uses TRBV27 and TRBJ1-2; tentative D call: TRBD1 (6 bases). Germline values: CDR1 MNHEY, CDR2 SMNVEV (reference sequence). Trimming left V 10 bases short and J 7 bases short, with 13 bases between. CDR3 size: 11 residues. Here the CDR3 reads CATKGGVGYTF. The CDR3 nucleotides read TGTGCCACAAAAGGGGGGGTTGGCTACACCTTC.

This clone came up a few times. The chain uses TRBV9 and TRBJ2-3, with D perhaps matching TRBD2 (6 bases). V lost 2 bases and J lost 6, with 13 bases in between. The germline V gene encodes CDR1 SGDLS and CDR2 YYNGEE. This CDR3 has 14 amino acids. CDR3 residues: CASSVAGTADTQYF. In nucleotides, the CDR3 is TGTGCCAGCAGCGTCGCAGGGACTGCCGATACGCAGTATTTT.

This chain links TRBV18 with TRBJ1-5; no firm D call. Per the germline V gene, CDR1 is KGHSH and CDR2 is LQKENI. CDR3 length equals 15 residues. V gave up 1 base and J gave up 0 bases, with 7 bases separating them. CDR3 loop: CASSPQGHSNQPQHF. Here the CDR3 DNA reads TGTGCCAGCTCACCACAGGGTCATAGCAATCAGCCCCAGCATTTT.

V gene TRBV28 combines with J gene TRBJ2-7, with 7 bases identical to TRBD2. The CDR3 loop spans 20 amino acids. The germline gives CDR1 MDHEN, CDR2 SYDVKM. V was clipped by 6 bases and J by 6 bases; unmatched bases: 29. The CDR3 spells CASRSEWGGDIGLSLGEQYF. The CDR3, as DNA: TGTGCCAGCAGGTCTGAGTGGGGGGGTGACATCGGCCTCTCCCTAGGCGAGCAGTACTTC. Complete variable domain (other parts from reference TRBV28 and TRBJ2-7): DVKVTQSSRYLVKRTGEKVFLECVQDMDHENMFWYRQDPGLGLRLIYFSYDVKMKEKGDIPEGYSVSREKKERFSLILESASTNQTSMYLCASRSEWGGDIGLSLGEQYFGPGTRLTVT.

CDR3 bases: TGCGCCAGCAGCCAAATGACAGGGACAAACACCGGGGAGCTGTTTTTT. Translated: CASSQMTGTNTGELFF. V gene TRBV5-1 combines with J gene TRBJ2-2; the match to TRBD1 covers 7 bases. The CDR3 totals 16 residues. Germline trimming cut 4 bases from V and 2 bases from J; bases unmatched to any gene: 8. Germline V gives CDR1 SGHRS, CDR2 YFSETQ.

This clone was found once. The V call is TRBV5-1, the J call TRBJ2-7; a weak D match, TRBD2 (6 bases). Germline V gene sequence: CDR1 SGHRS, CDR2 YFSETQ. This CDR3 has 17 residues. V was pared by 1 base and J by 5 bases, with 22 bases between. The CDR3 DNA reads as TGCGCCAGCAGCTTGAATGGGGAGGCGGGAACTAAGGACGAGCAGTACTTC. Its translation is CASSLNGEAGTKDEQYF.